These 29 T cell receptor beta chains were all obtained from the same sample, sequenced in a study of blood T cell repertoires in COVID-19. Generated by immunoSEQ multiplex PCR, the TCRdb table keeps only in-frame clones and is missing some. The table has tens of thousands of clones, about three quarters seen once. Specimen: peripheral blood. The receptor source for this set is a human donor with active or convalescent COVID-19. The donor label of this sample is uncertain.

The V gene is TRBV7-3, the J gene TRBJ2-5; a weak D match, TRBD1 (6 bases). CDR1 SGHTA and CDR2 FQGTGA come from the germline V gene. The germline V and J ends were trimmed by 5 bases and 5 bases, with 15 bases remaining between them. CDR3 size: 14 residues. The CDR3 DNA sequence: TGTGCCAGCAGCCCTACAGGGAGTCTGGAGACCCAGTACTTC. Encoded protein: CASSPTGSLETQYF.

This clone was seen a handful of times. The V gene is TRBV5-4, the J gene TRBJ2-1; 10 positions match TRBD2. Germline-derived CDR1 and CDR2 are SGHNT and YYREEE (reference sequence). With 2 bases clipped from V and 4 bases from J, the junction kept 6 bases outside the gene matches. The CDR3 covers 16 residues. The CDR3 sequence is CASSLYGTSAYNEQFF. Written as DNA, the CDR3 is TGTGCCAGCAGCTTATATGGGACTAGCGCTTACAATGAGCAGTTCTTC.

The CDR3 sequence: CAWRGQGDYGYTF. CDR3 coding DNA: TGTGCCTGGAGGGGACAGGGGGACTATGGCTACACCTTC. The chain uses TRBV30 and TRBJ1-2; TRBD1 aligns across 11 bases. In germline, CDR1 is GTSNPN, CDR2 SVGIG (reference sequence). The CDR3 contains 13 residues. Trimming cost V 3 bases and J 3 bases; bases outside gene matches: 0.

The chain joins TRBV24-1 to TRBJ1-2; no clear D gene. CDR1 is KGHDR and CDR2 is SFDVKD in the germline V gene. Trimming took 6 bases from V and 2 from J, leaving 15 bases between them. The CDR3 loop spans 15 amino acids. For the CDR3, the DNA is TGTGCCACCAGTCAGTCCGGCGGGAGAAACTATGGCTACACCTTC. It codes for CATSQSGGRNYGYTF.

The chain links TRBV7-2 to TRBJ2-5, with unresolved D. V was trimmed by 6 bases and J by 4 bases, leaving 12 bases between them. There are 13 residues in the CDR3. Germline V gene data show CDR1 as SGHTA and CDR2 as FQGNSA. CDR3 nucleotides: TGTGCCAGCAGGTTCCCCGCCGGAGAGACCCAGTACTTC. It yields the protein CASRFPAGETQYF.

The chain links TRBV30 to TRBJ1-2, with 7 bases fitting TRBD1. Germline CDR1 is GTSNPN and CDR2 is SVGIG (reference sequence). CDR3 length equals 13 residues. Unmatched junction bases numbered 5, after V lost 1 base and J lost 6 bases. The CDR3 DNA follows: TGTGCCTGGAGTGCACAAGGGGGCCATGGCTACACCTTC. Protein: CAWSAQGGHGYTF.

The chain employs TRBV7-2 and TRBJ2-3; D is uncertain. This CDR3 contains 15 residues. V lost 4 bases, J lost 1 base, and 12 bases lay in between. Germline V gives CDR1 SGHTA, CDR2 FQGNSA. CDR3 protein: CASSSHATRTDTQYF. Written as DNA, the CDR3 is TGTGCCAGCAGCTCCCATGCCACACGCACAGATACGCAGTATTTT.

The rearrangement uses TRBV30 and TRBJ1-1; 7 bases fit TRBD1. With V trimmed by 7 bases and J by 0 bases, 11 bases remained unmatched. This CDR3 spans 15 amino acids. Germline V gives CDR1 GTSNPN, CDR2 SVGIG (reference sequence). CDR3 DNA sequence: TGTGCCTATAGAGAAACAGGGGTGATGAACACTGAAGCTTTCTTT. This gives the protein CAYRETGVMNTEAFF.

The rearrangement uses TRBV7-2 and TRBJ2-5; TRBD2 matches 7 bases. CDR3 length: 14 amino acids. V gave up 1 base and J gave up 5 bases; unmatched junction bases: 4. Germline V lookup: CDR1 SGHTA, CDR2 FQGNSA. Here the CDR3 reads CASSLGSGRETQYF. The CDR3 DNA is TGTGCCAGCAGCTTAGGATCCGGGAGGGAGACCCAGTACTTC.

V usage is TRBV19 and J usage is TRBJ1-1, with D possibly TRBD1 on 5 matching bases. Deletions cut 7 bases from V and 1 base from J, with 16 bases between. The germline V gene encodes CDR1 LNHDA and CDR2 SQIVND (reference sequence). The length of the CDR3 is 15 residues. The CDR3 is CASTIRGGTNTEAFF. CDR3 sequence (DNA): TGTGCCAGTACCATACGTGGAGGGACGAACACTGAAGCTTTCTTT.

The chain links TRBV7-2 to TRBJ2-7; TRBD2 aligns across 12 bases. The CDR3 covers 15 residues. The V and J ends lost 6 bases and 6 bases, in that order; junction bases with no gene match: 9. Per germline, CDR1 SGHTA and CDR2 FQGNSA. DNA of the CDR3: TGTGCCAGCAGACCCAAGCTAGCGGGAGGGCTCGAGCAGTACTTC. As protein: CASRPKLAGGLEQYF.

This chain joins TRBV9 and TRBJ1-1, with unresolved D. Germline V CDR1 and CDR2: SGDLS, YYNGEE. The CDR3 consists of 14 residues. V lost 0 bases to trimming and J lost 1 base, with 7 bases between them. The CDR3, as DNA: TGTGCCAGCAGCGTAGAGCCCCAGAACACTGAAGCTTTCTTT. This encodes CASSVEPQNTEAFF.

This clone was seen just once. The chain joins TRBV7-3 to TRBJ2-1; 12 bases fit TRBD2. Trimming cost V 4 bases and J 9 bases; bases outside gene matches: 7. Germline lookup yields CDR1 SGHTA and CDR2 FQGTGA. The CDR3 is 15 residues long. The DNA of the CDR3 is TGTGCCAGCAGCTACCTAGCGGGAGGGCTCGGTGAGCAGTTCTTC. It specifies CASSYLAGGLGEQFF.

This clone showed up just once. The CDR3 DNA reads as TGTGCCAGTAGTCCCCGCCGACAGGGGTTATCCAATGAGCAGTTCTTC. This gives the protein CASSPRRQGLSNEQFF. V usage is TRBV19 and J usage is TRBJ2-1, with TRBD1 identical over 8 bases. The germline gives CDR1 LNHDA, CDR2 SQIVND (reference sequence). Trimming at V came to 5 bases and at J to 6 bases, leaving 12 bases not matched to a gene. The CDR3 covers 16 residues.

DNA of the CDR3: TGTGCCAGTATCCCAGGGGGCGCTGAGGGTAACTATGGCTACACCTTC. Protein product: CASIPGGAEGNYGYTF. The chain combines TRBV19 with TRBJ1-2; TRBD1 matches at 8 bases. V gave up 7 bases and J gave up 1 base; unmatched junction bases: 11. This CDR3 is 16 amino acids long. Germline CDR1 LNHDA, CDR2 SQIVND (reference sequence). Full variable domain (missing parts from reference TRBV19 and TRBJ1-2): DGGITQSPKYLFRKEGQNVTLSCEQNLNHDAMYWYRQDPGQGLRLIYYSQIVNDFQKGDIAEGYSVSREKKESFPLTVTSAQKNPTAFYLCASIPGGAEGNYGYTFGSGTRLTVV.

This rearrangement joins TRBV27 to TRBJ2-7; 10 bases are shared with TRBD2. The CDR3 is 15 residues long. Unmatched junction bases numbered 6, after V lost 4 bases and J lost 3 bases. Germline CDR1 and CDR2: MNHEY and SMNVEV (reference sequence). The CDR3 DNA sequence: TGTGCCAGCAGTTCCCCTAGCGGGAGTATCTACGAGCAGTACTTC. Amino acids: CASSSPSGSIYEQYF.

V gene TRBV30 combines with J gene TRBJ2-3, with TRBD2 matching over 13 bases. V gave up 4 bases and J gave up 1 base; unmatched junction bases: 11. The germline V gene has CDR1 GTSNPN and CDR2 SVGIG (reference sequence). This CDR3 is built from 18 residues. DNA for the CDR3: TGTGCCTGGAAGGGACTAGCGGGACTGTGCCTACGCACAGATACGCAGTATTTT. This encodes CAWKGLAGLCLRTDTQYF.

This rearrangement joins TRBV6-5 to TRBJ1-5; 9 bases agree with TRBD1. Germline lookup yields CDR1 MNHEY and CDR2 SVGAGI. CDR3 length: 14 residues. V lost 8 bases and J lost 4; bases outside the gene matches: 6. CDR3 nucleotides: TGTGCCAGCGGGGGACAGGGTATTAATCAGCCCCAGCATTTT. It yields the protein CASGGQGINQPQHF.

The CDR3 loop is CASNLRGPRGYTF. Here the CDR3 DNA reads TGTGCCAGTAACCTCAGGGGGCCCCGGGGCTACACCTTC. This chain links TRBV19 with TRBJ1-2, with TRBD1 matching over 8 bases. Trimming removed 7 bases from V and 8 bases from J; junction bases left unmatched: 9. The CDR3 has 13 amino acids. CDR1 and CDR2 (germline): LNHDA, SQIVND (reference sequence).

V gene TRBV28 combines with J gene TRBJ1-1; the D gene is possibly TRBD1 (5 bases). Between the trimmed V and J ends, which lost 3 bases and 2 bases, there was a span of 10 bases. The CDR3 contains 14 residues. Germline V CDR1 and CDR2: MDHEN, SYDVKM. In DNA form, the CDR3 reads TGTGCCAGCAGTTTGTGGACACTCAACACTGAAGCTTTCTTT. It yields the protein CASSLWTLNTEAFF.

The chain's CDR3 is CASSLGPGQGAVEQYF. The CDR3 bases are TGCGCCAGCAGCTTGGGGCCGGGACAGGGGGCAGTCGAGCAGTACTTC. The rearrangement links TRBV5-1 to TRBJ2-7; 12 bases are a match to TRBD1. Germline CDR1 is SGHRS and CDR2 is YFSETQ. The length of the CDR3 is 16 residues. Trimming at V came to 0 bases and at J to 6 bases, leaving 7 bases not matched to a gene.

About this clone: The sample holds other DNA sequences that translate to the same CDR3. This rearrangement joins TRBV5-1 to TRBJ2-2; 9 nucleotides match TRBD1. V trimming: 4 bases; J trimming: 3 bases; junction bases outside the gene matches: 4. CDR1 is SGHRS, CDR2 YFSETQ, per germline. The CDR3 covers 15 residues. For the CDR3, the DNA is TGCGCCAGCAGCCTACGGGACAGGGACACCGGGGAGCTGTTTTTT. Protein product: CASSLRDRDTGELFF.

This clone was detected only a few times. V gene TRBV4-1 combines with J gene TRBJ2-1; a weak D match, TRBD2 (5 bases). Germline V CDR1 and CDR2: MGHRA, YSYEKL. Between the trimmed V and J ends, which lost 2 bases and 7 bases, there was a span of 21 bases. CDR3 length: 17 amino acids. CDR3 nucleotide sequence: TGCGCCAGCAGCCAATTAGGGCAAGGACTTCGTTCTAATGAGCAGTTCTTC. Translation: CASSQLGQGLRSNEQFF.

The CDR3 DNA follows: TGTGCCAGTAGTCCCGGTAGCGGGAACTACGAGCAGTACTTC. It is translated as CASSPGSGNYEQYF. V gene TRBV19 combines with J gene TRBJ2-7; 8 bases are a match to TRBD2. Germline lookup yields CDR1 LNHDA and CDR2 SQIVND (reference sequence). The CDR3 consists of 14 residues. Trimming removed 5 bases from V and 3 bases from J; junction bases left unmatched: 6.

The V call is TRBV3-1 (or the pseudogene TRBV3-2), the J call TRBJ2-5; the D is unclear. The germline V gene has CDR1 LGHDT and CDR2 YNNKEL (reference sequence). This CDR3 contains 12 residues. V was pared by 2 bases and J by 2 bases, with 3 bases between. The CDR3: CASSQIQETQYF. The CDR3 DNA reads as TGTGCCAGCAGCCAAATACAAGAGACCCAGTACTTC.

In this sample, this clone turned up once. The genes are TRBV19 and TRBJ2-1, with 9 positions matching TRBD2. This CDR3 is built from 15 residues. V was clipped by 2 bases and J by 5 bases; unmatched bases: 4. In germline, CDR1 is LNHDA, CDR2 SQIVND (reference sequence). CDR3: CASSIRPSGDNEQFF. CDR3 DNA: TGTGCCAGTAGTATAAGGCCTAGCGGGGACAATGAGCAGTTCTTC.

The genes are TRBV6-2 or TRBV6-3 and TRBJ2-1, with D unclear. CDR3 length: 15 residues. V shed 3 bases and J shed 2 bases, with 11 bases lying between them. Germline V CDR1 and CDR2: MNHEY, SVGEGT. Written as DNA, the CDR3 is TGTGCCAGCAGTTATGCAACAGTCGCCTACAATGAGCAGTTCTTC. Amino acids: CASSYATVAYNEQFF.

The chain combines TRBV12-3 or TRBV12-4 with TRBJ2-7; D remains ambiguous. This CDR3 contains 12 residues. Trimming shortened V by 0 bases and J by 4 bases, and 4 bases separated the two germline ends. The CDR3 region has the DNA TGTGCCAGCAGTTTAGCCCTATACGAGCAGTACTTC. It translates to CASSLALYEQYF.

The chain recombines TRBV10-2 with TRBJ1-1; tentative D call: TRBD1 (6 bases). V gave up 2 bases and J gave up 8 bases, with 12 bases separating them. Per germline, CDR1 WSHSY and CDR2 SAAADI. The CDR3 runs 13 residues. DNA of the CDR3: TGCGCCAGCAGTGAGGGTCGGCAGGGGGAAGCTTTCTTT. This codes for CASSEGRQGEAFF.